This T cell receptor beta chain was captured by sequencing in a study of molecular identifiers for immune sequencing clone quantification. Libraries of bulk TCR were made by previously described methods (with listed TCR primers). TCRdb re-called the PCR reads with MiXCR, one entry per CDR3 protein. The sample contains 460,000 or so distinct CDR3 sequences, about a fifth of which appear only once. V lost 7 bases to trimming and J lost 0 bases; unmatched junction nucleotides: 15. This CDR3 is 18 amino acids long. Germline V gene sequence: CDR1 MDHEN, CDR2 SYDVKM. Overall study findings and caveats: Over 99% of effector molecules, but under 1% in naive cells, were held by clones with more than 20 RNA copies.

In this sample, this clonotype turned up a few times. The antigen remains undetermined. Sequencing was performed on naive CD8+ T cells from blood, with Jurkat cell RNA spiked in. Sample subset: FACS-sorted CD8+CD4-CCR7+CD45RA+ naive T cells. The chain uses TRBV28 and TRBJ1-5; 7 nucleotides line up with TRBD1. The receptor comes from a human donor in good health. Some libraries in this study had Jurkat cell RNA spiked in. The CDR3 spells CASTPMAGGAYSNQPQHF. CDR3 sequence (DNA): TGTGCCAGCACCCCGATGGCAGGGGGTGCATATAGCAATCAGCCCCAGCATTTT.